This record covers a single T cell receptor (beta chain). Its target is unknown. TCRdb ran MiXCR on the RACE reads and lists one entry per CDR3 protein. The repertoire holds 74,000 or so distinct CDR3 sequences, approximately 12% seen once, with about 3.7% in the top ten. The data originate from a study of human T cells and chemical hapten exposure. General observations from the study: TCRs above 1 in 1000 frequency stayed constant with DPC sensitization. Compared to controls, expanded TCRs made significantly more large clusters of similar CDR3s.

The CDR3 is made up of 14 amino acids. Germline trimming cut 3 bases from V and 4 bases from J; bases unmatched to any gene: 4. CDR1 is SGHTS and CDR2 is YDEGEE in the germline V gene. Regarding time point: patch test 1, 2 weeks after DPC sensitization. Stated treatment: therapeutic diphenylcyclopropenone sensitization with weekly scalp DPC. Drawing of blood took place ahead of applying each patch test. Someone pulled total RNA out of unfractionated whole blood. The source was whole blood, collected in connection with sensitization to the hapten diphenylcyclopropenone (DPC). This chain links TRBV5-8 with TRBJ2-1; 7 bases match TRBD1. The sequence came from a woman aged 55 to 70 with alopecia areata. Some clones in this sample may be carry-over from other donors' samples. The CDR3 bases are TGTGCCAGCAGCTGGACGGGACAGTACAATGAGCAGTTCTTC. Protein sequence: CASSWTGQYNEQFF.